This TCR beta chain was profiled in a study of blood T cell repertoires in COVID-19 (dated by TCRdb to 2020 to 2021). Study-wide context: Samples covering the acute and convalescent phases of COVID-19 were provided by collaborators in the United States, Italy and Spain. The material from the prospective study consisted of cDNA or gDNA derived from T cells, B-cell-depleted T cells, or PBMCs. Subjects who had been exposed to COVID-19, were actively infected with it, or had recovered from it provided the deeply sampled blood TCRbeta repertoires that made up the dataset. The repertoires were released in a freely available public database meant as a resource for research on the immune response to SARS-CoV-2. The samples were drawn from two sources: the first 160 participants of the ongoing ImmuneRACE study, and fewer than 1,500 subjects contributed by 6 global collaborators. A de-identified subject ID, COVID-19 status, age in years and sex were almost always included in the sample metadata. Where available, HLA class I and class II types were obtained from metadata supplied by the sample provider rather than from assay-based typing. Overall study outcomes, separate from this receptor: How much clinical and demographic metadata was included differed by source and by participant, and the metadata was provided uncurated.

TCRbeta CDR3 regions were amplified from genomic DNA by means of the immunoSEQ Assay, a bias-controlled multiplex PCR. The study's own analysis went as follows. The number of nucleated cells in each sample was estimated by amplification of reference gene primers within the assay. To quantify the absolute abundance of each unique TCRbeta CDR3 rearrangement, sequence reads were collapsed and filtered. Productive Simpson clonality was computed per sample as the square root of Simpson's diversity index over productive rearrangements. TCRdb stores this immuneACCESS table with in-frame sequences only. Part of the clones is absent; in the studies checked, under half of the shortfall reflects unresolved V genes, and no reason is known for the rest. From that table come the V and J calls and clone size; the DNA was used to work out D and trimming. The sample table shows some 250,000 clones, and approximately 87% are seen once. The ten largest clones take up 12% of the sample.

In Seattle, one collaborating source enrolled patients while the infection was active and tracked those patients longitudinally over the course of disease. The collaborating institutions used their own protocols to collect whole blood in K2EDTA tubes. For TCRbeta analysis, collaborator samples were shipped as frozen whole blood, as isolated PBMCs, or as DNA extracted from either sample type. A word on this clone: The specificity of this receptor is unknown. Qualities for individual bases were not recorded, and no much larger clone is one base off.

This clonotype was sampled from a woman between 25 and 40 years old with COVID-19, enrolled during active disease. The sample taken for sequencing was peripheral blood.

The DNA sequence follows: TGTGCCAGCAGGACATTTGCAGGCGAGCAGTACTTC. Its protein product is CASRTFAGEQYF. Recombination linked TRBV28 to TRBJ2-7; there is no confident call for the D gene. Taken from cysteine to phenylalanine, the CDR3 has 12 residues. The CDR3 DNA has 36 bases and is translated from base 1. CDR1 and CDR2 are drawn from the germline V gene: MDHEN, SYDVKM. Trimming removed 6 bases from V and 6 bases from J, leaving 12 bases between the germline ends.